The next 19 T cell receptor beta chains were all read from a single sample in a study of cytomegalovirus exposure and HLA in healthy donors. PCR used 60 Vbeta primers and 13 Jbeta primers. Repertoires were generated with immunoSEQ multiplex PCR, while TCRdb's copy carries only in-frame clones and drops some. The sample has around 130,000 clones; 60% to 75% are singletons. Sequenced sample: PBMCs. The receptors stem from a woman aged 45 to 65 in good health and CMV-seropositive.

This clone turned up a few times. The chain joins TRBV7-2 to TRBJ2-3, with TRBD2 matching 13 bases. V trimming: 4 bases; J trimming: 3 bases; junction bases outside the gene matches: 4. This CDR3 has 16 amino acids. The V gene's germline CDR1 is SGHTA and CDR2 FQGNSA. The CDR3 region has the DNA TGTGCCAGCAGCTCCCTACTAGCGGGGGGGACAGATACGCAGTATTTT. Encoded protein: CASSSLLAGGTDTQYF. The variable domain in full, completed from reference TRBV7-2 and TRBJ2-3, reads GAGVSQSPSNKVTEKGKDVELRCDPISGHTALYWYRQSLGQGLEFLIYFQGNSAPDKSGLPSDRFSAERTGGSVSTLTIQRTQQEDSAVYLCASSSLLAGGTDTQYFGPGTRLTVL.

The J gene is TRBJ1-1, the V gene TRBV2; 7 bases fit TRBD1. Germline loops: CDR1 SNHLY, CDR2 FYNNEI. After removal of 5 bases from V and 4 bases from J, the junction contained 4 bases not matched to a gene. CDR3 length: 13 residues. As DNA, the CDR3 is TGTGCCAGCAGTCGACAGGGTTCCACTGAAGCTTTCTTT. Protein: CASSRQGSTEAFF.

V is TRBV5-6 and J is TRBJ1-2; D is ambiguous. The CDR3 has 13 residues. V lost 5 bases and J 5 bases, leaving 13 bases between the germline ends. The V gene's germline CDR1 is SGHDT and CDR2 YYEEEE. The CDR3 loop is CASSQQPGYGYTF. The CDR3 DNA is TGTGCCAGCAGTCAACAACCGGGGTATGGCTACACCTTC.

The rearrangement joins TRBV2 to TRBJ2-3; 12 nucleotides align to TRBD2. Germline CDR1 and CDR2: SNHLY and FYNNEI. The CDR3 runs 14 residues. The V gene end was trimmed by 7 bases and the J gene end by 6 bases; junction bases not matched to a gene: 5. CDR3 amino acids: CASMRLAGGDTQYF. CDR3 nucleotide sequence: TGTGCCAGCATGCGGCTAGCGGGGGGGGATACGCAGTATTTT.

The V and J genes are TRBV5-1 and TRBJ1-6; D remains ambiguous. CDR1 is SGHRS and CDR2 is YFSETQ in the germline V gene. The CDR3 has 14 residues. The ends were cut back, 5 bases at V and 9 bases at J, with 15 bases in the middle. This chain's CDR3 is CASSRELTGSPLHF. CDR3 coding DNA: TGCGCCAGCAGTCGGGAATTGACCGGTTCACCCCTCCACTTT.

The chain combines TRBV2 with TRBJ2-7; a possible D gene is TRBD1 (6 bases). The V end lost 7 bases, the J end lost 6 bases, and 13 bases lay between the germline ends. The germline V gene encodes CDR1 SNHLY and CDR2 FYNNEI. The length of the CDR3 is 12 residues. The DNA of the CDR3 is TGTGCCAGCACCACGACAGGCTCCGAGCAGTACTTC. Its translation is CASTTTGSEQYF. The entire variable domain, with the rest obtained from reference TRBV2 and TRBJ2-7, is as follows: EPEVTQTPSHQVTQMGQEVILRCVPISNHLYFYWYRQILGQKVEFLVSFYNNEISEKSEIFDDQFSVERPDGSNFTLKIRSTKLEDSAMYFCASTTTGSEQYFGPGTRLTVT.

J is TRBJ2-1 and V is TRBV9; TRBD2 is a possible D gene (5 bases). Germline CDR1 is SGDLS and CDR2 is YYNGEE. V shed 0 bases and J shed 4 bases, with 8 bases lying between them. The CDR3 spans 14 residues. The CDR3 sequence: CASSVGESYNEQFF. DNA for the CDR3: TGTGCCAGCAGCGTAGGGGAGTCTTACAATGAGCAGTTCTTC.

The chain combines TRBV7-2 with TRBJ2-7; TRBD1 matches 9 bases. J gave up 2 bases and V 5 bases, and 10 bases lay outside the gene matches. The germline V gene encodes CDR1 SGHTA and CDR2 FQGNSA. This CDR3 contains 16 residues. The CDR3 sequence is CASSIPGTGNPYEQYF. CDR3 bases: TGTGCCAGCAGCATACCCGGGACAGGGAATCCCTACGAGCAGTACTTC.

J is TRBJ2-1 and V is TRBV5-1, with TRBD1 matching over 9 bases. V dropped 7 bases and J dropped 2; count of bases not matched to a gene: 1. The germline gives CDR1 SGHRS, CDR2 YFSETQ. This CDR3 is built from 13 residues. The chain's CDR3 is CASGDRAYNEQFF. CDR3 nucleotides: TGCGCCAGCGGGGACAGGGCCTACAATGAGCAGTTCTTC.

The V call is TRBV2, the J call TRBJ2-1, with TRBD1 matching 12 bases. J gave up 9 bases and V 0 bases, and 9 bases lay outside the gene matches. Germline V lookup: CDR1 SNHLY, CDR2 FYNNEI. The CDR3 covers 17 residues. The CDR3 here is CASSEAPPGQGAGEQFF. In nucleotides, the CDR3 is TGTGCCAGCAGTGAAGCCCCCCCGGGACAGGGGGCAGGTGAGCAGTTCTTC.

The CDR3 sequence is CASSQFGLAGGKNIQYF. CDR3 coding DNA: TGTGCCAGCAGCCAATTCGGACTAGCGGGGGGTAAAAACATTCAGTACTTC. The chain has TRBV14 and TRBJ2-4; 14 bases fit TRBD2. Losses at the gene ends were 2 bases for V and 4 bases for J; bases not matched to a gene: 4. The germline V gene has CDR1 SGHDN and CDR2 FVKESK. The CDR3 is 17 residues long. The full variable domain, rest sourced from reference TRBV14 and TRBJ2-4, is EAGVTQFPSHSVIEKGQTVTLRCDPISGHDNLYWYRRVMGKEIKFLLHFVKESKQDESGMPNNRFLAERTGGTYSTLKVQPAELEDSGVYFCASSQFGLAGGKNIQYFGAGTRLSVL.

The chain uses TRBV7-9 and TRBJ1-2, with 8 bases fitting TRBD1. J was trimmed by 8 bases and V by 5 bases; bases with no gene match: 13. This CDR3 comprises 15 residues. CDR1 is SEHNR, CDR2 FQNEAQ, per germline (reference sequence). Here the CDR3 DNA reads TGTGCCAGCAGCCCACCTGCCGACAGGGGATACGGCTACACCTTC. It codes for CASSPPADRGYGYTF.

The chain is built from TRBV10-3 and TRBJ1-5, with 8 bases fitting TRBD1. In germline, CDR1 is ENHRY, CDR2 SYGVKD. The length of the CDR3 is 15 residues. After removal of 5 bases from V and 0 bases from J, the junction contained 3 bases not matched to a gene. The CDR3 is CAISPDRDSNQPQHF. The DNA of the CDR3 is TGTGCCATCAGTCCGGACAGGGATAGCAATCAGCCCCAGCATTTT.

This sequence joins TRBV5-5 and TRBJ1-1; a weak D match, TRBD1 (6 bases). The CDR3 is 14 residues long. Per germline, CDR1 SGHKS and CDR2 YYEKEE (reference sequence). V dropped 1 base and J dropped 0 bases, with 7 bases sitting between them. CDR3 region: CASSLQGMNTEAFF. The CDR3, as DNA: TGTGCCAGCAGCTTGCAGGGGATGAACACTGAAGCTTTCTTT.

There are a few counts of this clone. The J gene is TRBJ1-4, the V gene TRBV5-4, with D possibly TRBD1 on 6 matching bases. The CDR3 spans 14 residues. Germline-derived CDR1 and CDR2 are SGHNT and YYREEE (reference sequence). The ends were cut back, 0 bases at V and 7 bases at J, with 10 bases in the middle. The CDR3 sequence is CASSLGGLTEKLFF. The CDR3 DNA is TGTGCCAGCAGCTTGGGGGGGCTCACTGAAAAACTGTTTTTT. Supplemented by reference TRBV5-4 and TRBJ1-4, the full variable domain reads ETGVTQSPTHLIKTRGQQVTLRCSSQSGHNTVSWYQQALGQGPQFIFQYYREEENGRGNFPPRFSGLQFPNYSSELNVNALELDDSALYLCASSLGGLTEKLFFGSGTQLSVL.

This clone showed up just a few times. The CDR3 coding sequence is TGCGCCAGTAGACCGGGATTTGGGGACTACGAGCAGTACTTC. Translated: CASRPGFGDYEQYF. This chain links TRBV5-1 with TRBJ2-7, with D possibly TRBD2 on 5 matching bases. V was trimmed by 8 bases and J by 3 bases, leaving 18 bases between them. Per the germline V gene, CDR1 is SGHRS and CDR2 is YFSETQ. The CDR3 runs to 14 residues.

This rearrangement joins TRBV25-1 to TRBJ2-7; D gene unclear. V shed 5 bases and J shed 1 base, with 9 bases lying between them. Germline CDR1 is MGHDK and CDR2 is SYGVNS. This CDR3 comprises 13 residues. The CDR3 nucleotides read TGTGCCAGCAGTCCGGTTCCGTCCTACGAGCAGTACTTC. Protein product: CASSPVPSYEQYF.

This clone was picked up one time. Here the CDR3 DNA reads TGTGCCAGCAAGGAGGACAGCGCTAAAGAGACCCAGTACTTC. Its translation is CASKEDSAKETQYF. The chain employs TRBV5-4 and TRBJ2-5; possibly TRBD1 for D (6 bases). With 6 bases removed from V and 3 bases from J, the gap between germline ends came to 15 bases. CDR1 is SGHNT, CDR2 YYREEE, per germline (reference sequence). The CDR3 runs 14 residues.

This clone has a single count. The V gene is TRBV18, the J gene TRBJ1-2; 9 nucleotides match TRBD1. This CDR3 has 14 amino acids. With V trimmed by 3 bases and J by 5 bases, 4 bases remained unmatched. Germline V gene sequence: CDR1 KGHSH, CDR2 LQKENI. The CDR3, as DNA: TGTGCCAGCTCACCGGACAGGGGCTCGTATGGCTACACCTTC. Amino acids: CASSPDRGSYGYTF.